This T cell receptor beta chain stems from a study of blood T cells in healthy people across ages. This CDR3 is built from 17 residues. The trim removed 6 bases at V and 0 bases at J, leaving 10 bases unmatched. Germline CDR1 is SGHVS and CDR2 is FQNEAQ. A second PCR of about 6 to 12 cycles used a sample-barcoded 5' primer and a J-beta primer mix. TCRdb passed the 5' RACE reads through MiXCR, listing each CDR3 protein once. The table shows 650,000 to 800,000 distinct CDR3 sequences, with roughly 44% occurring only once. The sample holds a few counts of this clonotype. The chain carries TRBV7-8 and TRBJ1-5; 8 nucleotides line up with TRBD1. The sequenced sample was blood. This receptor was obtained from a man aged 55 to 69 in good health. CDR3 in DNA: TGTGCCAGCAGGGTGACAGGGGAGGTTCATAGCAATCAGCCCCAGCATTTT. Protein sequence: CASRVTGEVHSNQPQHF.